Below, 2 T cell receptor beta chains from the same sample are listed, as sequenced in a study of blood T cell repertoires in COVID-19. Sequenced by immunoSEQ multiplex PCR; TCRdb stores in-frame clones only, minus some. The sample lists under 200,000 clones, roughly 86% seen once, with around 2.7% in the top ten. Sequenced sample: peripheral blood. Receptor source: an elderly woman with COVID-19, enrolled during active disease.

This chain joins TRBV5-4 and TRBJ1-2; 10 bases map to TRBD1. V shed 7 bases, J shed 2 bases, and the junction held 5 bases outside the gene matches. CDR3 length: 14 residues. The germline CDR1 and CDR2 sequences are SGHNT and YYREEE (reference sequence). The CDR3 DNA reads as TGTGCCAGCCACCGGGGACAGGGGAACTATGGCTACACCTTC. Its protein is CASHRGQGNYGYTF.

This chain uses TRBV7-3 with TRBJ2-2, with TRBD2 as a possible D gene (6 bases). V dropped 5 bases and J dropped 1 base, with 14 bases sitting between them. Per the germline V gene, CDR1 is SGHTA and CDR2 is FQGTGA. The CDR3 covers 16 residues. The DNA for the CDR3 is TGTGCCAGCAGCCACAAAATGCGGGAGAACACCGGGGAGCTGTTTTTT. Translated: CASSHKMRENTGELFF.